These 16 T cell receptor beta chains share one sample of origin, sequenced in a study of naive and memory T cell subsets. Study-wide results and limits: Especially in CD8 cells, naive repertoires contained a few larger clonotypes, possibly CD45RA-re-expressing memory cells.

The beta constant-region primer was an equimolar mix of two oligonucleotides covering TRBC1 and TRBC2. Ligated cDNA was amplified by four rounds of PCR with nested alpha and beta constant-region primers and SP2. In TCRdb, the UMI-ligation and nested PCR reads were re-called with MiXCR into one record per CDR3 protein. The profile shows approximately 150,000 distinct CDR3 sequences, approximately 18% of them singletons. These receptors have no known antigen. Sequences were obtained from naive CD8+ T cells from blood. The receptors derive from a human donor in good health.

The table lists this clonotype with a few counts. V gene TRBV6-1 combines with J gene TRBJ2-1; D gene ambiguous. CDR1 and CDR2 from the germline V gene are MNHNS and SASEGT. Trimming took 8 bases from V and 4 from J, leaving 15 bases between them. The CDR3 runs to 14 residues. CDR3 sequence: CASEKNGVYNEQFF. The CDR3 DNA follows: TGTGCCAGCGAGAAGAACGGTGTTTACAATGAGCAGTTCTTC.

This clonotype was counted only a few times. The chain uses TRBV19 and TRBJ2-1; TRBD2 is a possible D gene (5 bases). Germline CDR1 LNHDA, CDR2 SQIVND (reference sequence). V dropped 9 bases and J dropped 0 bases, with 18 bases sitting between them. The length of the CDR3 is 16 residues. The CDR3 is CASRSAGLTSYNEQFF. The CDR3 DNA sequence: TGTGCCAGCAGATCGGCGGGCCTGACCTCCTACAATGAGCAGTTCTTC. The full variable domain, with the rest looked up from reference TRBV19 and TRBJ2-1, is DGGITQSPKYLFRKEGQNVTLSCEQNLNHDAMYWYRQDPGQGLRLIYYSQIVNDFQKGDIAEGYSVSREKKESFPLTVTSAQKNPTAFYLCASRSAGLTSYNEQFFGPGTRLTVL.

This clonotype has just a few counts. The chain employs TRBV20-1 and TRBJ2-1, with 8 bases fitting TRBD2. This CDR3 is built from 15 residues. CDR1 is DFQATT, CDR2 SNEGSKA, per germline (reference sequence). With V trimmed by 6 bases and J by 4 bases, 11 bases remained unmatched. The CDR3: CSADNLAGHYNEQFF. In DNA, the CDR3 is TGCAGTGCGGATAACCTAGCGGGCCATTACAATGAGCAGTTCTTC.

This clonotype came up a few times. V gene TRBV12-3 or TRBV12-4 combines with J gene TRBJ2-1; 14 nucleotides agree with TRBD2. CDR3 size: 18 residues. The ends lost 3 bases at V and 1 base at J; junction bases unmatched: 5. CDR3 DNA: TGTGCCAGCAGTTTCGGGACTAGCGGGAGAGTGTCCTACAATGAGCAGTTCTTC. It specifies CASSFGTSGRVSYNEQFF.

The J gene is TRBJ2-1, the V gene TRBV13, with TRBD1 matching over 11 bases. Trimming cost V 5 bases and J 9 bases; bases outside gene matches: 6. Per the germline V gene, CDR1 is PRHDT and CDR2 is FYEKMQ (reference sequence). CDR3 length: 14 residues. The CDR3 loop is CASSPRGTGGEQFF. CDR3 nucleotides: TGTGCCAGCAGCCCGCGTGGGACAGGGGGTGAGCAGTTCTTC.

This clonotype was recorded many times. The chain employs TRBV29-1 and TRBJ2-7; D is undetermined. Germline V gene lookup returns CDR1 SQVTM and CDR2 ANQGSEA. The CDR3 loop spans 13 amino acids. Trimming left V 5 bases short and J 2 bases short, with 13 bases between. The CDR3 region has the DNA TGCAGCGTTTTGTGGTACTCCGCCTACGAGCAGTACTTC. Amino acid sequence: CSVLWYSAYEQYF.

This clonotype was seen only a few times. This sequence joins TRBV4-1 and TRBJ2-3, with D perhaps TRBD1 or TRBD2 (5 bases each). The V and J ends lost 4 bases and 5 bases respectively, with 16 bases between them. CDR3 length equals 15 residues. The germline V gene has CDR1 MGHRA and CDR2 YSYEKL. CDR3 residues: CASSRDATLGDTQYF. DNA of the CDR3: TGCGCCAGCAGCCGGGACGCCACTCTAGGAGATACGCAGTATTTT.

The sample holds a few counts of this clonotype. The rearrangement uses TRBV6-1 and TRBJ2-1; D not certain. The CDR3 length is 11 residues. Germline CDR1 MNHNS, CDR2 SASEGT. V shed 6 bases and J shed 8 bases, with 8 bases lying between them. The chain's CDR3 is CASRINYEQFF. CDR3 coding DNA: TGTGCCAGCAGGATAAACTATGAGCAGTTCTTC.

The sample holds a few counts of this clonotype. The chain recombines TRBV28 with TRBJ2-7; unclear D gene. Germline CDR1 and CDR2: MDHEN and SYDVKM. The CDR3 covers 14 residues. V was trimmed by 2 bases and J by 1 base, leaving 9 bases between them. DNA for the CDR3: TGTGCCAGCAGTTTACTCAGAACTTCCTACGAGCAGTACTTC. Translating it yields CASSLLRTSYEQYF.

This clonotype showed up many times. The gene calls are TRBV7-8 and TRBJ2-7; D ambiguous. V lost 9 bases and J 2 bases, leaving 11 bases between the germline ends. The CDR3 consists of 12 residues. Per the germline V gene, CDR1 is SGHVS and CDR2 is FQNEAQ. In DNA form, the CDR3 reads TGTGCCAGTACCTCCACACCCTACGAGCAGTACTTC. This gives the protein CASTSTPYEQYF. Full variable domain (outside the CDR3, taken from reference TRBV7-8 and TRBJ2-7): GAGVSQSPRYKVAKRGQDVALRCDPISGHVSLFWYQQALGQGPEFLTYFQNEAQLDKSGLPSDRFFAERPEGSVSTLKIQRTQQEDSAVYLCASTSTPYEQYFGPGTRLTVT.

The V and J genes are TRBV28 and TRBJ2-2; D possibly matches TRBD1 or TRBD2 (5 bases each). The CDR3 has 15 amino acids. Trimming left V 4 bases short and J 6 bases short, with 15 bases between. Germline-derived CDR1 and CDR2 are MDHEN and SYDVKM. The CDR3 region is CASSSTGPLPGELFF. The DNA of the CDR3 is TGTGCCAGCAGTTCCACGGGACCCCTTCCCGGGGAGCTGTTTTTT.

This clonotype was seen only a few times. The gene calls are TRBV7-7 and TRBJ2-3, with D tentatively TRBD2 (5 bases). V lost 5 bases to trimming and J lost 0 bases, with 9 bases between them. The CDR3 contains 14 residues. Germline V gene data show CDR1 as SSHAT and CDR2 as FNYEAQ (reference sequence). CDR3 sequence reads: CASSPERSTDTQYF. CDR3 coding DNA: TGTGCCAGCAGCCCGGAGCGGAGCACAGATACGCAGTATTTT.

This clonotype was counted only a few times. The genes are TRBV7-8 and TRBJ1-6; no definite D call. This CDR3 contains 17 residues. Germline V gene data show CDR1 as SGHVS and CDR2 as FQNEAQ. Trimming stripped 1 base from V and 5 bases from J, with 15 bases between. This CDR3 reads CASSLGTSAADNSPLHF. The DNA for the CDR3 is TGTGCCAGCAGCTTAGGGACCTCGGCGGCCGATAATTCACCCCTCCACTTT.

V gene TRBV30 combines with J gene TRBJ1-1; D call uncertain. This CDR3 has 13 residues. Germline CDR1 GTSNPN, CDR2 SVGIG (reference sequence). With 0 bases removed from V and 7 bases from J, the gap between germline ends came to 12 bases. DNA for the CDR3: TGTGCCTGGAGTGTACGAGCTCCGGGTGAAGCTTTCTTT. This gives the protein CAWSVRAPGEAFF.

V gene TRBV7-9 combines with J gene TRBJ2-5; 13 nucleotides match TRBD2. The CDR3 has 16 residues. Looked up from germline, CDR1 is SEHNR and CDR2 is FQNEAQ (reference sequence). V was clipped by 5 bases and J by 5 bases; unmatched bases: 8. CDR3 protein: CASSKTVTSGRETQYF. The CDR3 region has the DNA TGTGCCAGCAGCAAAACTGTGACTAGCGGGAGGGAGACCCAGTACTTC.

This clonotype was observed at least ten times. The V gene is TRBV3-1, the J gene TRBJ2-1; D is undetermined. This CDR3 is built from 15 residues. Trimming took 4 bases from V and 8 from J, leaving 18 bases between them. Germline V gene lookup returns CDR1 LGHDT and CDR2 YNNKEL (reference sequence). The CDR3 bases are TGTGCCAGCAGCCTATCCGGCGACTTAGGAGATGAGCAGTTCTTC. This codes for CASSLSGDLGDEQFF.